Reported below is one T cell receptor (beta chain). Its cognate antigen is unknown. Libraries were prepared by immunoSEQ multiplex PCR; TCRdb keeps only in-frame clonotypes and omits some of them. The table lists about 94,000 clones, roughly 86% of them singletons. This entry comes from a study of identifying expanded T cells in peripheral blood. General study findings and limits: Over about two and four weeks, about 16 and 19 clones changed, versus roughly 1.1 between replicates. Clone count variance between roughly two-week samples rose with total template count.

This CDR3 is 14 amino acids long. Germline V lookup: CDR1 MNHEY, CDR2 SVGAGI. The germline V and J ends were trimmed by 5 bases and 4 bases, with 12 bases remaining between them. Healthy donors had no documented immune events, such as infections, while sampled. Specimen: blood. This TCR came from a person aged 18 to 69 in good health. This chain joins TRBV6-5 and TRBJ1-5, with a possible D match to TRBD1 (5 bases). CDR3 sequence reads: CASSEQGGNQPQHF. CDR3 nucleotides: TGTGCCAGCAGTGAGCAGGGAGGGAATCAGCCCCAGCATTTT.